This entry is about one T cell receptor (beta chain). Gene-specific TRAV and TRBV primers were used for first-strand cDNA, covering alpha and beta chains. TCR amplification ran 15 to 25 PCR cycles using constant-region and V-primer adapter primers. Using its own MiXCR run on the reads, TCRdb lists one record per CDR3 protein. The sample has over 7,000 distinct CDR3 sequences, roughly three fifths seen once; the top ten hold roughly 8.9%. The data are from a study of low-dose radiotherapy and immunotherapy resistance in tumors. As for the study in general: Per fraction, Cohort 1 was given 0.5 Gy every 2 weeks, for a total of 6.5 Gy. Each patient was administered nivolumab intravenously at 240 mg, which was a flat dose, every two weeks, along with intravenous ipilimumab at 1 mg/kg every six weeks. A daily 300 mg dose of oral aspirin was taken by patients for four cycles from cycle 1 day 1.

Germline lookup yields CDR1 SGHAT and CDR2 FQNNGV. The CDR3 length is 14 residues. V gave up 0 bases and J gave up 3 bases, with 8 bases separating them. Donors were treated with nivolumab, ipilimumab, aspirin, and low-dose cyclophosphamide and radiotherapy. The receptor was isolated from a human donor with advanced metastatic prostate, ovarian, gallbladder or colorectal cancer (not recorded which). This table probably holds off-target reads from a library built for another chain. The chain is built from TRBV11-2 and TRBJ2-5, with a possible D match to TRBD2 (6 bases). Written as DNA, the CDR3 is TGTGCCAGCAGCTTAGATCGGAGGGAAGAGACCCAGTACTTC. Protein sequence: CASSLDRREETQYF. Full variable domain (remainder filled in from reference TRBV11-2 and TRBJ2-5): EAGVAQSPRYKIIEKRQSVAFWCNPISGHATLYWYQQILGQGPKLLIQFQNNGVVDDSQLPKDRFSAERLKGVDSTLKIQPAKLEDSAVYLCASSLDRREETQYFGPGTRLLVL.